The entry that follows covers one T cell receptor (beta chain) sequence. This entry comes from a study of Tregs in tolerant kidney transplant recipients. The table came from immunoSEQ multiplex PCR; TCRdb's copy has only in-frame clones and leaves some out. Here the sample spans some 21,000 clones, over 75% being singletons. Recipients received nonmyeloablative bone marrow transplants from related graft donors, with transient mixed chimerism. CDR1 SGDLS and CDR2 YYNGEE come from the germline V gene. V was cut by 0 bases and J by 2 bases, with 14 bases left in between. The CDR3 sequence is 16 residues long.

The sample here was CD8+ T cells from blood (PBMCs), taken 6 months after the transplant. The TCR sequence derives from a human patient who received a combined kidney and bone marrow transplant. T cells may partly derive from the graft donor. The chain links TRBV9 to TRBJ2-5, with D possibly TRBD2 on 6 matching bases. CDR3 protein: CASSVEGSGNQETQYF. For the CDR3, the DNA is TGTGCCAGCAGCGTAGAGGGTAGCGGAAATCAAGAGACCCAGTACTTC.